Below, 24 T cell receptor beta chains from the same sample are listed, as sequenced in a study of blood T cell repertoires in COVID-19. Data came from immunoSEQ multiplex PCR; TCRdb stores just in-frame clones and leaves some out. The sample holds under 200,000 clones, approximately 85% seen once. Specimen: peripheral blood. The receptors were sampled from a woman aged 55-70 years with COVID-19, enrolled during active disease.

V is TRBV5-8 and J is TRBJ2-1; tentatively, D is TRBD2 (6 bases). This CDR3 has 15 residues. Germline V gene data show CDR1 as SGHTS and CDR2 as YDEGEE. V was pared by 1 base and J by 8 bases, with 16 bases between. The chain's CDR3 is CASSLLLALGDEQFF. CDR3 sequence (DNA): TGTGCCAGCAGCTTGCTACTAGCCCTGGGCGATGAGCAGTTCTTC.

The count of this clone is one. The chain couples TRBV5-5 to TRBJ1-4; no clear D gene. The CDR3 contains 12 residues. Germline values: CDR1 SGHKS, CDR2 YYEKEE (reference sequence). V gave up 2 bases and J gave up 4 bases, with 3 bases separating them. The CDR3: CASSFNNEKLFF. The CDR3 region has the DNA TGTGCCAGCAGCTTTAATAATGAAAAACTGTTTTTT.

This clone was observed a single time. The V call is TRBV5-1, the J call TRBJ2-7, with 9 bases aligning to TRBD2. Germline trimming cut 0 bases from V and 1 base from J; bases unmatched to any gene: 11. The CDR3 is 18 amino acids. In germline, CDR1 is SGHRS, CDR2 YFSETQ. The CDR3 DNA is TGCGCCAGCAGCTTGGCCTCGGTAGCGGGAGTGTCTTCCTACGAGCAGTACTTC. This translates into CASSLASVAGVSSYEQYF.

This clone appeared many times. The rearrangement uses TRBV29-1 and TRBJ1-2; possible D gene TRBD1, 6 bases. The length of the CDR3 is 12 residues. Trimming removed 7 bases from V and 6 bases from J, with 15 bases in between. CDR1 is SQVTM, CDR2 ANQGSEA, per germline. This CDR3 reads CSALTGLDGYTF. The CDR3, as DNA: TGCAGCGCCCTTACAGGGTTGGATGGCTACACCTTC.

This clone was found a few times. The rearrangement joins TRBV6-2 or TRBV6-3 to TRBJ2-5, with D unclear. Germline-derived CDR1 and CDR2 are MNHEY and SVGEGT. This CDR3 contains 14 residues. With 2 bases removed from V and 2 bases from J, the gap between germline ends came to 9 bases. The CDR3 here is CASSYRSVQETQYF. The CDR3 DNA reads as TGTGCCAGCAGTTACCGGTCGGTACAAGAGACCCAGTACTTC.

This clone was detected only a few times. J is TRBJ1-1 and V is TRBV23-1, with D perhaps matching TRBD1 (6 bases). TRBV23-1 is labeled an ORF, and its function is uncertain. The V end lost 3 bases, the J end lost 10 bases, and 21 bases lay between the germline ends. The CDR3 consists of 15 residues. DNA for the CDR3: TGCGCCAGCAGTCACCGAGGGACCGGGGGGCTTCGAGCTTTCTTT. This encodes CASSHRGTGGLRAFF.

This clone has just one count. This chain connects TRBV28 to TRBJ2-1; the D gene is possibly TRBD1 (5 bases). The CDR3 is 13 amino acids. V was cut by 10 bases and J by 8 bases, with 18 bases left in between. Germline CDR1 reads MDHEN; CDR2 reads SYDVKM. CDR3 sequence: CATLTQGTDEQFF. The CDR3 DNA reads as TGTGCCACCCTAACCCAGGGAACCGATGAGCAGTTCTTC.

This sequence joins TRBV7-2 and TRBJ2-3, with 11 positions matching TRBD2. Germline loops: CDR1 SGHTA, CDR2 FQGNSA. The CDR3 covers 18 residues. J was trimmed by 5 bases and V by 4 bases; bases with no gene match: 14. The CDR3 reads CASSSSYASGRRVDTQYF. The CDR3 coding sequence is TGTGCCAGCAGCTCCTCTTATGCTAGCGGGAGGCGGGTAGATACGCAGTATTTT. Complete variable domain (other parts from reference TRBV7-2 and TRBJ2-3): GAGVSQSPSNKVTEKGKDVELRCDPISGHTALYWYRQSLGQGLEFLIYFQGNSAPDKSGLPSDRFSAERTGGSVSTLTIQRTQQEDSAVYLCASSSSYASGRRVDTQYFGPGTRLTVL.

This clone appeared a single time. The chain employs TRBV10-1 and TRBJ2-1; the match to TRBD2 covers 12 bases. The trim removed 6 bases at V and 7 bases at J, leaving 4 bases unmatched. The CDR3 is 14 amino acids. Germline CDR1 and CDR2: WNHNN and SYGVQD (reference sequence). CDR3: CASSWTSGENEQFF. CDR3 coding DNA: TGCGCCAGCAGCTGGACTAGCGGGGAAAATGAGCAGTTCTTC.

The count of this clone is one. This chain joins TRBV25-1 and TRBJ1-4; weak D call: TRBD1 (6 bases). Germline V CDR1 and CDR2: MGHDK, SYGVNS. The CDR3 is 14 residues long. Trimming removed 6 bases at V and 3 bases at J, with 11 bases between. CDR3 DNA sequence: TGTGCCAGCAGACCTCAGGGGCCTAATGAAAAACTGTTTTTT. This sequence encodes CASRPQGPNEKLFF.

V is TRBV5-5 and J is TRBJ2-5; TRBD1 agrees at 7 bases. The ends lost 4 bases at V and 3 bases at J; junction bases unmatched: 6. The CDR3 consists of 14 residues. CDR1 is SGHKS, CDR2 YYEKEE, per germline (reference sequence). DNA for the CDR3: TGTGCCAGCAGCGTGGCTGGGACAGAAGAGACCCAGTACTTC. As protein: CASSVAGTEETQYF.

The rearrangement joins TRBV7-9 to TRBJ2-2; D ambiguous. The CDR3 sequence is 18 residues long. Germline values: CDR1 SEHNR, CDR2 FQNEAQ (reference sequence). Trimming took 3 bases from V and 1 from J, leaving 18 bases between them. CDR3 coding DNA: TGTGCCAGCAGCTTTTATACTTTTACCCCCGGGAACACCGGGGAGCTGTTTTTT. It codes for CASSFYTFTPGNTGELFF.

V usage is TRBV7-3 and J usage is TRBJ1-1; 8 nucleotides line up with TRBD1. The germline V gene has CDR1 SGHTA and CDR2 FQGTGA. After removal of 3 bases from V and 4 bases from J, the junction contained 1 base not matched to a gene. The CDR3 extends over 13 amino acids. DNA for the CDR3: TGTGCCAGCAGCTTGGACAGGGCCACTGAAGCTTTCTTT. Translated: CASSLDRATEAFF.

V gene TRBV27 combines with J gene TRBJ2-1; 12 nucleotides match TRBD2. There are 16 residues in the CDR3. V was clipped by 2 bases and J by 6 bases; unmatched bases: 5. The germline V gene has CDR1 MNHEY and CDR2 SMNVEV (reference sequence). The CDR3 DNA follows: TGTGCCAGCAGTTTAGTAGCTAGCGGGGGGGGCAATGAGCAGTTCTTC. It yields the protein CASSLVASGGGNEQFF.

The J gene is TRBJ1-2, the V gene TRBV6-5, with 7 positions matching TRBD1. Germline CDR1 and CDR2: MNHEY and SVGAGI. After removal of 2 bases from V and 5 bases from J, the junction contained 8 bases not matched to a gene. This CDR3 is built from 15 residues. CDR3 nucleotide sequence: TGTGCCAGCAGTTACGGGGGACAGAGCTTTTATGGCTACACCTTC. This encodes CASSYGGQSFYGYTF.

This clone was counted a few times. This CDR3 reads CATSAGAAYEQYV. In nucleotides, the CDR3 is TGTGCCACCAGCGCAGGGGCGGCCTACGAGCAGTACGTC. The chain couples TRBV15 to TRBJ2-7; weak D call: TRBD1 (6 bases). V was trimmed by 5 bases and J by 2 bases, leaving 10 bases between them. CDR1 is LNHNV and CDR2 is YYDKDF in the germline V gene (reference sequence). The CDR3 is 13 amino acids.

The J gene is TRBJ2-2, the V gene TRBV19; D ambiguous. Germline CDR1 LNHDA, CDR2 SQIVND (reference sequence). The CDR3 totals 14 residues. V was cut by 6 bases and J by 3 bases, with 11 bases left in between. CDR3 sequence: CASSFGADTGELFF. The CDR3 nucleotides are TGTGCCAGTAGCTTCGGTGCGGACACCGGGGAGCTGTTTTTT.

This chain links TRBV9 with TRBJ1-3; the D gene is possibly TRBD1 (5 bases). The CDR3 consists of 14 residues. Trimming shortened V by 4 bases and J by 2 bases, and 10 bases separated the two germline ends. Looked up from germline, CDR1 is SGDLS and CDR2 is YYNGEE. The CDR3 spells CASSYQGPGNTIYF. CDR3 DNA: TGTGCCAGCAGCTATCAGGGTCCTGGAAACACCATATATTTT.

This clone was observed a few times. V usage is TRBV7-8 and J usage is TRBJ1-3; D perhaps matches TRBD1 (5 bases). The CDR3 is 18 amino acids. Germline loops: CDR1 SGHVS, CDR2 FQNEAQ. V was shortened by 4 bases and J by 0 bases, with 19 bases between the two germline ends. For the CDR3, the DNA is TGTGCCAGCAGCTATCTAGGGAGGGGAAGGAGCTCTGGAAACACCATATATTTT. Its translation: CASSYLGRGRSSGNTIYF.

The genes are TRBV5-6 and TRBJ2-5; a weak D match, TRBD1 (5 bases). The CDR3 consists of 14 residues. The V end lost 3 bases, the J end lost 1 base, and 10 bases lay between the germline ends. The germline gives CDR1 SGHDT, CDR2 YYEEEE. As DNA, the CDR3 is TGTGCCAGCAGCTGGCTAAGGGGCCAAGAGACCCAGTACTTC. Translation: CASSWLRGQETQYF.

This clone is a singleton in its sample. CDR3 nucleotide sequence: TGTGCCAGCAGTTCTCCGGGGGGGTCCCCTCCTTTCTTT. Its translation is CASSSPGGSPPFF. This chain links TRBV28 with TRBJ1-1, with D possibly TRBD1 on 5 matching bases. Germline V gene lookup returns CDR1 MDHEN and CDR2 SYDVKM. V gave up 4 bases and J gave up 12 bases, with 18 bases separating them. CDR3 length equals 13 residues.

The chain uses TRBV5-6 and TRBJ1-4; 8 bases map to TRBD1. The CDR3 has 15 amino acids. Trimming removed 4 bases from V and 6 bases from J; junction bases left unmatched: 8. CDR1 and CDR2 (germline): SGHDT, YYEEEE. The CDR3 DNA reads TGTGCCAGCAGCCCTGCGGACAGGGCTTATGAAAAACTGTTTTTT. This encodes CASSPADRAYEKLFF.

The V and J genes are TRBV29-1 and TRBJ2-1; tentatively, D is TRBD1 (5 bases). Trimming left V 4 bases short and J 5 bases short, with 15 bases between. Germline CDR1 reads SQVTM; CDR2 reads ANQGSEA. The CDR3 has 14 residues. CDR3: CSVAQGRVDNEQFF. DNA of the CDR3: TGCAGCGTTGCCCAGGGTAGGGTAGACAATGAGCAGTTCTTC.

The genes are TRBV19 and TRBJ2-7; D is possibly TRBD2 (5 bases). CDR3 length: 14 amino acids. The germline gives CDR1 LNHDA, CDR2 SQIVND (reference sequence). The ends were cut back, 5 bases at V and 1 base at J, with 12 bases in the middle. The CDR3 DNA sequence: TGTGCCAGTAGTGTCCCGGGATATTCCTACGAGCAGTACTTC. This sequence encodes CASSVPGYSYEQYF. Supplemented by reference TRBV19 and TRBJ2-7, the full variable domain reads DGGITQSPKYLFRKEGQNVTLSCEQNLNHDAMYWYRQDPGQGLRLIYYSQIVNDFQKGDIAEGYSVSREKKESFPLTVTSAQKNPTAFYLCASSVPGYSYEQYFGPGTRLTVT.